A selection of T cell receptor beta chains follows, all from one sample in a study of control samples from healthy donors and cancer patients. Clones were read by immunoSEQ multiplex PCR, and TCRdb kept only the in-frame ones, dropping some. The table includes tens of thousands of clones, around 87% detected once. Specimen: PBMCs. The source of these receptors is a woman in her sixties or seventies with lung cancer. Each CDR3 is given with its conserved first and last residue. The order of the fields is V gene, clone size, J gene, D gene, CDR3 length, CDR3 protein, CDR3 DNA. A D gene is named only where the DNA matches it firmly. Some rows have no size entry. The others give once, few or many, or a class for an expanded clone.

V: TRBV6-1; size: NA; J: TRBJ2-2; D: NA; length: 16; CDR3: CASSGRWTANTGELFF; DNA: TGTGCCAGCAGTGGGCGATGGACAGCGAACACCGGGGAGCTGTTTTTT
V: TRBV5-6; size: NA; J: TRBJ2-1; D: NA; length: 14; CDR3: CASSLGTSYNEQFF; DNA: TGTGCCAGCAGCTTGGGGACTTCGTACAATGAGCAGTTCTTC
V: TRBV30; size: NA; J: TRBJ2-7; D: NA; length: 15; CDR3: CAWSRTGTSNYEQYF; DNA: TGTGCCTGGAGTCGAACAGGGACCTCCAACTACGAGCAGTACTTC
V: TRBV6-2/TRBV6-3; size: NA; J: TRBJ1-6; D: NA; length: 16; CDR3: CASSYGRSSYNSPLHF; DNA: TGTGCCAGCAGTTACGGCAGGAGCTCCTATAATTCACCCCTCCACTTT
V: TRBV20-1; size: NA; J: TRBJ2-1; D: TRBD1; length: 11; CDR3: CSADRGGEQFF; DNA: TGCAGTGCTGACAGGGGAGGTGAGCAGTTCTTC
V: TRBV7-9; size: NA; J: TRBJ2-1; D: NA; length: 10; CDR3: CASSFNEQFF; DNA: TGTGCCAGCAGCTTCAATGAGCAGTTCTTC
V: TRBV7-9; size: NA; J: TRBJ1-4; D: NA; length: 15; CDR3: CASSSEGRVNEKLFF; DNA: TGTGCCAGCAGCTCCGAGGGGAGGGTAAATGAAAAACTGTTTTTT
V: TRBV10-2; size: NA; J: TRBJ2-7; D: TRBD2; length: 14; CDR3: CASTGTSGNNEQYF; DNA: TGCGCCAGCACCGGGACTAGCGGGAACAACGAGCAGTACTTC
V: TRBV15; size: few; J: TRBJ2-3; D: TRBD2; length: 16; CDR3: CATSRDGGGHTDTQYF; DNA: TGTGCCACCAGCAGAGATGGCGGGGGGCACACAGATACGCAGTATTTT
V: TRBV5-4; size: NA; J: TRBJ2-5; D: TRBD2; length: 14; CDR3: CASSSTSEQETQYF; DNA: TGTGCCAGCAGCTCGACTAGCGAGCAAGAGACCCAGTACTTC
V: TRBV12-3/TRBV12-4; size: few; J: TRBJ2-3; D: NA; length: 12; CDR3: CASSFSADTQYF; DNA: TGTGCCAGCAGTTTTTCGGCAGATACGCAGTATTTT
V: TRBV19; size: NA; J: TRBJ2-5; D: TRBD2; length: 15; CDR3: CASSPSGSGGETQYF; DNA: TGTGCCAGTAGTCCTAGCGGGAGTGGGGGAGAGACCCAGTACTTC
V: TRBV4-3; size: NA; J: TRBJ2-1; D: NA; length: 14; CDR3: CASSQTGAYNEQFF; DNA: TGCGCCAGCAGCCAAACGGGGGCCTACAATGAGCAGTTCTTC
V: TRBV28; size: NA; J: TRBJ1-5; D: NA; length: 14; CDR3: CASSQPGRPQPQHF; DNA: TGTGCCAGCAGCCAACCGGGACGGCCTCAGCCCCAGCATTTT
V: TRBV5-4; size: once; J: TRBJ2-5; D: NA; length: 11; CDR3: CASSLEKTQYF; DNA: TGTGCCAGCAGCTTGGAAAAGACCCAGTACTTC
V: TRBV11-3; size: NA; J: TRBJ1-1; D: NA; length: 13; CDR3: CASSWGQGSEAFF; DNA: TGTGCCAGCAGCTGGGGGCAGGGGTCTGAAGCTTTCTTT
V: TRBV9; size: NA; J: TRBJ2-3; D: TRBD2; length: 18; CDR3: CASSVIPRLAGAWDTQYF; DNA: TGTGCCAGCAGCGTAATCCCCAGACTAGCGGGAGCATGGGATACGCAGTATTTT
V: TRBV7-9; size: NA; J: TRBJ2-7; D: TRBD2; length: 15; CDR3: CASSSTSGRSYEQYF; DNA: TGTGCCAGCAGCTCAACTAGCGGGAGGAGTTACGAGCAGTACTTC
V: TRBV5-1; size: NA; J: TRBJ2-5; D: NA; length: 14; CDR3: CASSKGRNQETQYF; DNA: TGCGCCAGCAGCAAAGGACGGAACCAAGAGACCCAGTACTTC
V: TRBV20-1; size: NA; J: TRBJ2-5; D: NA; length: 11; CDR3: CSAREGETQYF; DNA: TGCAGTGCTAGAGAAGGAGAGACCCAGTACTTC
V: TRBV3-1/TRBV3-2; size: NA; J: TRBJ1-2; D: NA; length: 14; CDR3: CASSQEGSLYGYTF; DNA: TGTGCCAGCAGCCAAGAAGGCAGCCTCTATGGCTACACCTTC
V: TRBV30; size: NA; J: TRBJ2-7; D: NA; length: 13; CDR3: CAWSRKSIYEQYF; DNA: TGTGCCTGGAGTCGTAAAAGCATCTACGAGCAGTACTTC
V: TRBV6-5; size: NA; J: TRBJ2-6; D: NA; length: 15; CDR3: CASSRLGSGANVLTF; DNA: TGTGCCAGCAGTAGGTTAGGCTCTGGGGCCAACGTCCTGACTTTC
V: TRBV7-2; size: NA; J: TRBJ2-3; D: NA; length: 12; CDR3: CASSMFGDTQYF; DNA: TGTGCCAGCAGCATGTTCGGAGATACGCAGTATTTT
V: TRBV27; size: NA; J: TRBJ2-3; D: NA; length: 13; CDR3: CASSLSRSDTQYF; DNA: TGTGCCAGCAGTTTATCAAGGTCGGATACGCAGTATTTT
V: TRBV28; size: NA; J: TRBJ2-7; D: TRBD2; length: 15; CDR3: CASSLFSGGYYEQYF; DNA: TGTGCCAGCAGTTTATTCTCGGGAGGGTACTACGAGCAGTACTTC
V: TRBV28; size: NA; J: TRBJ1-1; D: TRBD1; length: 16; CDR3: CASSLRGPAGGAEAFF; DNA: TGTGCCAGCAGTTTAAGAGGCCCGGCAGGGGGGGCTGAAGCTTTCTTT
V: TRBV12-3/TRBV12-4; size: NA; J: TRBJ2-1; D: TRBD2; length: 13; CDR3: CASSLPPLAEQFF; DNA: TGTGCCAGCAGTTTACCCCCACTAGCGGAGCAGTTCTTC
V: TRBV3-1/TRBV3-2; size: once; J: TRBJ1-2; D: NA; length: 11; CDR3: CASSQERGYTF; DNA: TGTGCCAGCAGCCAAGAACGGGGCTACACCTTC
V: TRBV19; size: NA; J: TRBJ1-5; D: NA; length: 13; CDR3: CASSPGFRQPQHF; DNA: TGTGCCAGTAGTCCAGGGTTTCGACAGCCCCAGCATTTT
V: TRBV24-1; size: NA; J: TRBJ1-1; D: NA; length: 14; CDR3: CATSSSQLNTEAFF; DNA: TGTGCCACCAGTTCGTCACAGCTGAACACTGAAGCTTTCTTT
V: TRBV5-6; size: NA; J: TRBJ2-7; D: NA; length: 14; CDR3: CASSLLGRDYEQYF; DNA: TGTGCCAGCAGCTTGTTGGGCAGGGACTACGAGCAGTACTTC
V: TRBV7-6; size: once; J: TRBJ1-1; D: NA; length: 14; CDR3: CASSLGAMNTEAFF; DNA: TGTGCCAGCAGCTTAGGAGCGATGAACACTGAAGCTTTCTTT